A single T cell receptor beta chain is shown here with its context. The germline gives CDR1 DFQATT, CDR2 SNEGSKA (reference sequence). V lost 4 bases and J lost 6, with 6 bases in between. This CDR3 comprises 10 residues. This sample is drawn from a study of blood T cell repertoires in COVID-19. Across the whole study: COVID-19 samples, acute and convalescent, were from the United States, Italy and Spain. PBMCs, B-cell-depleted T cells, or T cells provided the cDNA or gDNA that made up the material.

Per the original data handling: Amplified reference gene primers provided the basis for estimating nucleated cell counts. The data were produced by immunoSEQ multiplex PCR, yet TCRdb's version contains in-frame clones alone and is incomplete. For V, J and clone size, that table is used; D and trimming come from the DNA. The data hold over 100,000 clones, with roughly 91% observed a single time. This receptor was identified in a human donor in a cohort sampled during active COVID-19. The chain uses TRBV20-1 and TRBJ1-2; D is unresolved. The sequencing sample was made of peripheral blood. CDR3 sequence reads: CSANTDGYTF. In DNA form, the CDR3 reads TGCAGTGCTAACACAGATGGCTACACCTTC.